This T cell receptor beta chain was sequenced in a study of blood T cell repertoires in COVID-19. At the level of the study: Sites in the United States, Italy and Spain provided acute and convalescent COVID-19 samples. Nucleic acid was either cDNA or gDNA, and it came from T cells, B-cell-depleted T cells, or PBMCs.

Looked up from germline, CDR1 is MGHDK and CDR2 is SYGVNS. The CDR3 runs 14 residues. The J segment lost 9 bases and the V segment lost 8 bases, leaving 11 bases of the junction unmatched. Original methodology: Amplified reference gene primers provided the basis for estimating nucleated cell counts. Sequenced by immunoSEQ multiplex PCR; TCRdb stores in-frame clones only, minus some. Clonal size and the V and J genes are those of that table, whereas D and trimming came from the DNA. This table holds hundreds of thousands of clones, around 90% found once. This chain joins TRBV25-1 and TRBJ2-1; 9 nucleotides align to TRBD2. The sample consisted of peripheral blood. This receptor was identified in a man older than 75 with acute or convalescent COVID-19. The CDR3 spells CASSLAGGPAEQFF. CDR3 DNA: TGTGCCAGCTCACTCGCGGGAGGGCCGGCTGAGCAGTTCTTC. Full variable domain (rest looked up from reference TRBV25-1 and TRBJ2-1): EADIYQTPRYLVIGTGKKITLECSQTMGHDKMYWYQQDPGMELHLIHYSYGVNSTEKGDLSSESTVSRIRTEHFPLTLESARPSHTSQYLCASSLAGGPAEQFFGPGTRLTVL.